A selection of T cell receptor beta chains follows, all from one sample in a study of shared clonotypes between healthy human individuals. TCRdb's table, derived via immunoSEQ multiplex PCR, lists solely in-frame clones and lacks some. The table lists millions of clones, less than 95% of them singletons. Material for sequencing was naive CD8+ T cells sorted from blood. The receptors here all came from a man between 18 and 35 years old in good health. The CDR3 runs from the conserved cysteine through the conserved F or W. A D gene is named only where the DNA matches it firmly. Clone size appears in some rows only: once, few, many, or a class for an expanded clone.

cdr3_nt cdr3_aa j_call v_call clone_size d_call
TGTGCCAGCAGTCTCCGGGACGGGAGATACAATGAGCAGTTCTTC CASSLRDGRYNEQFF TRBJ2-1 TRBV28 few -
TGTGCCAGCAGCTTAGTCGGCGGGGGAATCTACAATGAGCAGTTCTTC CASSLVGGGIYNEQFF TRBJ2-1 TRBV7-8 - TRBD2
TGTGCCAGCAGCTCGGCGGGCTACAATGAGCAGTTCTTC CASSSAGYNEQFF TRBJ2-1 TRBV7-9 - -
TGTGCCAGCAGCCTCGGACAGGGTGCAAACTACGAGCAGTACTTC CASSLGQGANYEQYF TRBJ2-7 TRBV7-6 - TRBD1
TGTGCCAGCAGCTTGAGCGTCAAATTCTACGAGCAGTACTTC CASSLSVKFYEQYF TRBJ2-7 TRBV5-6 - -
TGCAGCGTTGAATTCGGGGGCGGGTACGAGCAGTACTTC CSVEFGGGYEQYF TRBJ2-7 TRBV29-1 - -
TGCGCCAGCAGCCTAGCGGGAGGAACCTACAATGAGCAGTTCTTC CASSLAGGTYNEQFF TRBJ2-1 TRBV5-1 - TRBD2
TGTGCCAGTAGGCGGGAGGGCCCCTACACAGATACGCAGTATTTT CASRREGPYTDTQYF TRBJ2-3 TRBV19 - TRBD2
TGTGCCAGCAGCTTCCTGACTAGCGGGCAATCCTACAATGAGCAGTTCTTC CASSFLTSGQSYNEQFF TRBJ2-1 TRBV5-4 once TRBD2
TGTGCCAGCAGCGGGACTAGCGGGGGGGAGCCCCAGTACTTC CASSGTSGGEPQYF TRBJ2-5 TRBV9 - TRBD2
TGCGCCAGCAGCCCCAGAGGGTGGTTTTCCTCCTACAATGAGCAGTTCTTC CASSPRGWFSSYNEQFF TRBJ2-1 TRBV4-3 - -
TGTGCCAGCAGCCCGAGCTCCTATAATTCACCCCTCCACTTT CASSPSSYNSPLHF TRBJ1-6 TRBV27 - -
TGTGCCAGCAGCCTGGGGACAGGGGGCAGGGAGACCCAGTACTTC CASSLGTGGRETQYF TRBJ2-5 TRBV5-4 - TRBD1
TGTGCCAGTAGACTAGCAGACGAGCAGTTCTTC CASRLADEQFF TRBJ2-1 TRBV19 - -
TGTGCCAGCAGCTTTGATTCAGGGATCACTGAAGCTTTCTTT CASSFDSGITEAFF TRBJ1-1 TRBV5-4 - -
TGCGCCAGCAGCCAAGAATCGGGGTTTCGCAATCAGCCCCAGCATTTT CASSQESGFRNQPQHF TRBJ1-5 TRBV4-1 - -